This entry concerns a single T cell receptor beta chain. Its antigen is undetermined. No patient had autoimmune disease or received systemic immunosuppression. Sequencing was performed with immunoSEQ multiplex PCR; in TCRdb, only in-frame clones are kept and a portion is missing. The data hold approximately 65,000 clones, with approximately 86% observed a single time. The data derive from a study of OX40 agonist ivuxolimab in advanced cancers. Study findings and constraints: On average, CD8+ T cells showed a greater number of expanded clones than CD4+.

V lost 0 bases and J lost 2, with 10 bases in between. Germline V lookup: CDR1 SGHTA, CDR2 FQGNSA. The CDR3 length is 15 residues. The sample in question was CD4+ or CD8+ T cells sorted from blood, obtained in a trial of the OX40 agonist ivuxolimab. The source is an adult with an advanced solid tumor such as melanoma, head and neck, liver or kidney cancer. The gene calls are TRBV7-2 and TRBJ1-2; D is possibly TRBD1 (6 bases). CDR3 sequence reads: CASSLADRSNYGYTF. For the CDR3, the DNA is TGTGCCAGCAGCTTAGCTGACAGGAGCAACTATGGCTACACCTTC.